Detailed here is one TCR beta chain. Its specificity is unknown. In TCRdb, the RACE reads were re-called with MiXCR into one record per CDR3 protein. The sample carries over 300,000 distinct CDR3 sequences, approximately 5.1% recorded once. This CDR3 has 14 amino acids. The V gene end was trimmed by 5 bases and the J gene end by 0 bases; junction bases not matched to a gene: 3. Germline V gene lookup returns CDR1 SQVTM and CDR2 ANQGSEA. The data were obtained in a study of human T cells and chemical hapten exposure. Study as a whole: TCR yields per sample varied, mainly owing to small pooled library volume differences.

Whole-study findings and limits: Controls formed significantly fewer large CDR3 similarity clusters than expanded TCRs did. After DPC sensitization, TCRs above 1 in 1000 frequency showed no change.

Noted time point: pre-sensitization, week 0. Treatment described: therapeutic diphenylcyclopropenone sensitization with weekly scalp DPC. Blood draws preceded each patch test application. The sample was whole blood, taken in connection with sensitization to the hapten diphenylcyclopropenone (DPC). The rearrangement uses TRBV29-1 and TRBJ2-2, with 7 bases matching TRBD2. The TCR sequence derives from a woman aged 45 to 65 with alopecia areata. Some clones in this sample may be carry-over from other donors' samples. In DNA, the CDR3 is TGCAGCGTTTGGGCGGGGGCGAACACCGGGGAGCTGTTTTTT. Translating it yields CSVWAGANTGELFF.